This TCR beta chain is from a study of cytomegalovirus exposure and HLA in healthy donors. Study-wide findings and caveats: Researchers reported that a few CMV-associated chains were confirmed in vitro as CMV antigen-specific. TCR beta chains numbering roughly 150 were designated cytomegalovirus-associated. For most TCR sequences rarity was the rule, although some public TCRs occurred in many donors.

Germline assignment: CDR1 KGHSH and CDR2 LQKENI. The V end was cut by 0 bases, the J end by 2 bases, with 7 bases between. CDR3 length equals 15 residues. Clones were read by immunoSEQ multiplex PCR, and TCRdb kept only the in-frame ones, dropping some. The table shows approximately 220,000 clones, with around 87% occurring only once. A remark on this clone: Its cognate antigen is unknown.

This TCR was sampled from a man younger than 35 in good health and CMV-seronegative. Source material: PBMCs. The chain carries TRBV18 and TRBJ2-2; D may be TRBD2 (6 bases). Here the CDR3 DNA reads TGTGCCAGCTCACCACCGGGGGGAAACACCGGGGAGCTGTTTTTT. Amino acids: CASSPPGGNTGELFF.